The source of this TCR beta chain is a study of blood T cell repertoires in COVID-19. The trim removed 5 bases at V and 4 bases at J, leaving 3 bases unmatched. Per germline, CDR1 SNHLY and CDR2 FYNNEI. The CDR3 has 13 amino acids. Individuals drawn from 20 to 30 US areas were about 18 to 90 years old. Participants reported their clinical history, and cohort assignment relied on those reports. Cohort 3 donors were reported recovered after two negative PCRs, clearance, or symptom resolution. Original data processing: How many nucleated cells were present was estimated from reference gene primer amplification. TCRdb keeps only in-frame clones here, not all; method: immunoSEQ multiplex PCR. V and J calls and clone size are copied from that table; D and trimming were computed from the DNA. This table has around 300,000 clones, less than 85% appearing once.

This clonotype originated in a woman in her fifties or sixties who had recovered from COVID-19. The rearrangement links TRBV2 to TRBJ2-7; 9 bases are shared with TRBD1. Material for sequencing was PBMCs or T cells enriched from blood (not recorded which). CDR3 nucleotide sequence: TGTGCCAGCAGTCTGGACAGGGGTTACGAGCAGTACTTC. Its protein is CASSLDRGYEQYF.